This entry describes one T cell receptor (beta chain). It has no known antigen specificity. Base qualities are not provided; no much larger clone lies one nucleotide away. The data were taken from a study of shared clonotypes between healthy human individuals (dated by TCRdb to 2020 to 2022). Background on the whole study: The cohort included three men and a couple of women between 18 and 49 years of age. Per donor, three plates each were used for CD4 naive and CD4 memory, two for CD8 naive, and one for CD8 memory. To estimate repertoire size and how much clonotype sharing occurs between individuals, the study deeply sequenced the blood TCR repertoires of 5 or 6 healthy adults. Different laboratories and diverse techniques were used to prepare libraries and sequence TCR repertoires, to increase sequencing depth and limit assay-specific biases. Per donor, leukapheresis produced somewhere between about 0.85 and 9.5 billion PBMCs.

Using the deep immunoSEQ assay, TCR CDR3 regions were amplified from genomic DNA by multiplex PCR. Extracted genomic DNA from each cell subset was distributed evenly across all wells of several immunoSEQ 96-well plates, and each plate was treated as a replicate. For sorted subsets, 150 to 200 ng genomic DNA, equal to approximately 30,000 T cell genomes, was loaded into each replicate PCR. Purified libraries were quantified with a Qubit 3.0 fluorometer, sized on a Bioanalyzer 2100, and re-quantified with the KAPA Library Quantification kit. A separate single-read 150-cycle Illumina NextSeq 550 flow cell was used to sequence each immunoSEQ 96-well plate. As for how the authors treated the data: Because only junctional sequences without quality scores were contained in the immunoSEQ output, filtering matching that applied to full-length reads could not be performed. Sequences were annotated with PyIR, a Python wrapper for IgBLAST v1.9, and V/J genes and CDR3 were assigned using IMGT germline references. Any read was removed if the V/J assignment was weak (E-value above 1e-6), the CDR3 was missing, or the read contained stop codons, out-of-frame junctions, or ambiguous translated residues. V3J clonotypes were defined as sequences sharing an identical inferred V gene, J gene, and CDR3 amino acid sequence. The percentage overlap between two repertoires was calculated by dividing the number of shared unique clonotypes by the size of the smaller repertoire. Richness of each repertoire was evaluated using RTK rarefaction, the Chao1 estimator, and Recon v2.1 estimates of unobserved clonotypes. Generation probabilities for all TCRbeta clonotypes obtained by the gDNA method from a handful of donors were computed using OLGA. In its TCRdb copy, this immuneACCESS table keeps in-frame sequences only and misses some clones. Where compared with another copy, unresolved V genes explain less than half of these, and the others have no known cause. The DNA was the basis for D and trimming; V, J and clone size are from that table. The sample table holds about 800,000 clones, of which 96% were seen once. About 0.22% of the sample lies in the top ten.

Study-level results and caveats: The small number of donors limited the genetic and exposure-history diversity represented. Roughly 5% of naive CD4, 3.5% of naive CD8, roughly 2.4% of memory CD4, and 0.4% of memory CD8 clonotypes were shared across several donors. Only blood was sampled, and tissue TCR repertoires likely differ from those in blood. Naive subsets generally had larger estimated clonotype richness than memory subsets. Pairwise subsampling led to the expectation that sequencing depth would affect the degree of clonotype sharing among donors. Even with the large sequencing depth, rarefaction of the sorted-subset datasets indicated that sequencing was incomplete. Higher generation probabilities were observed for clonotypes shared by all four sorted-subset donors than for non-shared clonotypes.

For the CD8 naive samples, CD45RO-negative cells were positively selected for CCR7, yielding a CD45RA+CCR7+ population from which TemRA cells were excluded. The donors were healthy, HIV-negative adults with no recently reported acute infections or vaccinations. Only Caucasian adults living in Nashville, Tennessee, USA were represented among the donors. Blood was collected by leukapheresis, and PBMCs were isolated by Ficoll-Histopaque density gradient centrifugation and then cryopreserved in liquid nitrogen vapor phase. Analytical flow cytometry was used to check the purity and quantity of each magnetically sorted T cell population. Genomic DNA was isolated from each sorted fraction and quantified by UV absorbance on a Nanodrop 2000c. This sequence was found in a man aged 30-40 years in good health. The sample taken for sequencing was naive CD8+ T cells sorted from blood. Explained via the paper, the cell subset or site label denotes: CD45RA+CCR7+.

CDR3 sequence: CASSELSSGPGDGEQFF. The DNA sequence follows: TGTGCCAGCAGTGAATTAAGCTCGGGACCCGGCGATGGTGAGCAGTTCTTC. The receptor chain draws on TRBV2 and TRBJ2-1; the D gene is possibly TRBD1 or TRBD2, each agreeing over 5 bases. Inclusive of the bounding cysteine and phenylalanine, the CDR3 is 17 residues long. Only the CDR3 DNA is retained, 51 bases long and in frame from the first base. Cut back by 2 bases and 9 bases, the V and J ends lie 23 bases apart. CDR1 and CDR2 (SNHLY, FYNNEI) derive from the germline V gene.